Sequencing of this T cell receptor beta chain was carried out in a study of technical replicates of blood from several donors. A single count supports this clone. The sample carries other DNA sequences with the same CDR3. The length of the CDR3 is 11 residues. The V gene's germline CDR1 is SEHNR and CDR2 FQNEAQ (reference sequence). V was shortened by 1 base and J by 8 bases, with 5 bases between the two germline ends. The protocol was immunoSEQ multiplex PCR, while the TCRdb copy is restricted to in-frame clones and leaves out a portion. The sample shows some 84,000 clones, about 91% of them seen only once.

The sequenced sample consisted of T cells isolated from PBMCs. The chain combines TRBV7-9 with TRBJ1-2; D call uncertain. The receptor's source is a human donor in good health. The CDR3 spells CASSLGGGYTF. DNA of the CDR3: TGTGCCAGCAGCTTAGGCGGGGGCTACACCTTC.